The source of this TCR beta chain is a study of vaccination and CD4 T cells after COVID-19 (dated by TCRdb to between 2021 and 2024). Study-level background: Every convalescent patient had a positive nasal swab PCR test for SARS-CoV-2, with mild disease in eight to ten patients and severe disease in one. Six males and four females were included in the convalescent cohort, with two Hispanic individuals, seven Caucasians, two Asians and one multiracial person represented. Each participant got two doses of either the Pfizer-BioNTech BNT162b2 vaccine (n=8) or the Moderna mRNA-1273 vaccine (n=2). Post-COVID blood samples were collected from convalescent patients a median of roughly 100 days after diagnosis, with a range of roughly 35 to 170 days. Post-vaccine blood samples were taken a median of 72 days after the second vaccine dose, with a range of about 13 to 250 days. Overlapping spike peptide pools from SARS-CoV-2 and from the common cold coronaviruses HCoV-NL63, HCoV-OC43 and HCoV-229E were used as culture stimuli. As controls, cultures received a CEFX viral epitope pool (the positive control), an HIV-1 Nef peptide pool (the negative control), or no peptide at all. The spike-specific CD4+ TCR repertoire was compared before and after mRNA vaccination in over nine COVID-19 convalescent patients and a handful of infection-naive healthy vaccine recipients.

In its sample, this clonotype was seen a few times. No cognate antigen has been identified for it. No much larger clone exists at a distance of one base, and base qualities are not known. CDR1 and CDR2 are read off the germline V gene as MNHNS and SASEGT. CDR3 length: 15 amino acids, cysteine to phenylalanine. Here the CDR3 DNA is all that survives: 45 bases in frame from base 1. The V end gives up 6 bases and the J end 3 bases, leaving 7 bases in the junction not matched to a gene. Reading the label with the study, this specimen's treatment or condition is: roughly ten-day PBMC culture with coronavirus spike peptide pools or control peptides (ViraFEST assay). The ViraFEST assay was used in the study, in which antigen-specific T cells were expanded with peptide pools and expanded clonotypes were subsequently identified by TCR sequencing. Positive SARS-CoV-2 PCR tests in the convalescent patients dated from March to December 2020, before Alpha, Beta and Delta variants emerged in the United States. Each well held about 1.8 million PBMCs cultured with 9 to 10 ug/ml peptide pools in IMDM containing 5% human AB serum and around 10 IU/ml IL-2. Half of the culture medium was replaced with fresh IL-2-containing medium on days 3 and 7. Once the cells had been in culture for 9 to 10 days, the EasySep CD4+ T cell isolation kit was used to isolate CD4+ T cells by negative selection. Ficoll-Paque Plus gradient centrifugation was used to isolate PBMCs from whole blood, and the isolated PBMCs were then either used fresh or cryopreserved at -140C. Triplicate wells were generally used for each culture condition.

Receptors were amplified or captured by PCR. TCR sequencing of DNA from cultured CD4+ T cells used the Oncomine TCR Beta short-read assay at the Johns Hopkins FTIC core. The QIAamp micro DNA kit was used to extract genomic DNA from the cultured CD4+ T cells. Oncomine TCR Beta libraries made from cultured CD4+ T cells were pooled using unique dual indexes and sequenced on an Illumina iSeq 100. On the study's bioinformatics: Non-productive sequences were removed, and CDR3s that did not start with C, did not end with F or W, or were shorter than 7 amino acids were discarded. The MANAFEST web application identified antigen-specific clonotypes by comparing peptide-stimulated wells against reference wells and other culture wells. Positive clones required FDR below 0.05, an odds ratio above 5, and productive frequency above 0.1% in at least two of three replicate wells. A clonotype was classed as cross-reactive if the clonotype showed significant expansion both in SARS-CoV-2 spike wells and in at least one common cold coronavirus spike condition. Levenshtein distances (stringdist) and unrooted phylogenetic trees (ape) in R version 3.6.1 were used to assess CDR3 homology. Clones were called with MiXCR by TCRdb after fastp trimmed the public reads at Q25, and only in-frame beta chains were retained. Every distinct CDR3 protein forms one entry, paired with its most common genes and DNA. The V and J calls and clone size come from TCRdb's table, not from the authors' own analysis. Present in this sample are about 12,000 distinct CDR3 sequences, around 40% of which were seen just once. The ten largest clones represent 20% to 25% of the sample.

Paper-wide results and their limitations: In convalescent patients, a median 86.3% of post-vaccine SARS-CoV-2-reactive clones were detected only after vaccination, and vaccine-specific priming was suggested by this finding. An increase in the median number of SARS-CoV-2-reactive clonotypes from around 20 after infection to 38 after vaccination was observed, but the change was not found to be significant. Nearly all vaccine-specific clones in convalescent patients (304 of 307) were mono-reactive for SARS-CoV-2 spike rather than cross-reactive with common cold coronaviruses. Only a relatively small number of convalescent patients were included in the study, and early timepoints following natural infection were not analyzed.

The receptor was derived from a human donor with COVID-19. This receptor chain uses TRBV6-1 and TRBJ2-2, with TRBD1 identical over 7 junction bases. The sequencing sample was made of cultured CD4+ T cells from blood. The CDR3 region reads CASRGTGAHTGELFF. The sequenced DNA is TGTGCCAGCAGAGGTACAGGGGCACACACCGGGGAGCTGTTTTTT.